A single sample gave rise to the 28 T cell receptor beta chains below, sequenced in a study of T cells after yellow fever vaccination. TCRdb independently ran MiXCR on the 5' RACE reads; one entry per CDR3 protein. The table lists 150,000 to 200,000 distinct CDR3 sequences, roughly 9% of them singletons, with around 33% in the top ten. Sequencing was performed on CD8+ T cells sorted from PBMCs, taken 45 days after the yellow fever booster vaccination. The source of these receptors is a man aged 18 to 30 who received the YFV17D yellow fever vaccine.

J is TRBJ1-2 and V is TRBV4-1, with 7 bases that match TRBD1. There are 16 residues in the CDR3. V trimming: 0 bases; J trimming: 0 bases; junction bases outside the gene matches: 4. Germline V lookup: CDR1 MGHRA, CDR2 YSYEKL. The CDR3 bases are TGCGCCAGCAGCCAAGAGCAAGGACAGGCTAACTATGGCTACACCTTC. Translation: CASSQEQGQANYGYTF.

The J gene is TRBJ2-1, the V gene TRBV9, with 11 bases aligning to TRBD2. The CDR3 is 17 residues long. Trimming took 0 bases from V and 0 from J; bases not matched to a gene: 2. The V gene's germline CDR1 is SGDLS and CDR2 YYNGEE. The CDR3 protein is CASSVDSGGGSYNEQFF. The CDR3 bases are TGTGCCAGCAGCGTAGATAGCGGGGGGGGCTCCTACAATGAGCAGTTCTTC.

This clonotype turned up a few times. The rearrangement links TRBV2 to TRBJ1-6, with 7 bases fitting TRBD1. Germline CDR1 SNHLY, CDR2 FYNNEI. The CDR3 is made up of 16 amino acids. Losses at the gene ends were 0 bases for V and 7 bases for J; bases not matched to a gene: 6. The CDR3 is CASSEALQGENSPLHF. The CDR3 bases are TGTGCCAGCAGTGAAGCGCTTCAGGGGGAAAATTCACCCCTCCACTTT.

The chain combines TRBV5-6 with TRBJ1-2; D is unresolved. Trimming left V 4 bases short and J 2 bases short, with 9 bases between. CDR3 length: 13 residues. Germline V lookup: CDR1 SGHDT, CDR2 YYEEEE. CDR3: CASSVGNNYGYTF. CDR3 sequence (DNA): TGTGCCAGCAGCGTGGGGAACAACTATGGCTACACCTTC. The variable domain in full, with the rest retrieved from reference TRBV5-6 and TRBJ1-2, is DAGVTQSPTHLIKTRGQQVTLRCSPKSGHDTVSWYQQALGQGPQFIFQYYEEEERQRGNFPDRFSGHQFPNYSSELNVNALLLGDSALYLCASSVGNNYGYTFGSGTRLTVV.

The V call is TRBV21-1, the J call TRBJ1-1. TRBV21-1 represents a pseudogene. The CDR3 sequence is 10 residues long. The CDR3 nucleotides are TGTGCCAGCAGCGGCCCACGGGCCCTCTTT. Its protein is CASSGPRALF.

In its sample, this clonotype was seen a few times. The chain has TRBV9 and TRBJ2-1; TRBD2 agrees at 8 bases. The V gene end was trimmed by 0 bases and the J gene end by 6 bases; junction bases not matched to a gene: 14. The CDR3 totals 18 residues. The germline CDR1 and CDR2 sequences are SGDLS and YYNGEE. CDR3 sequence: CASSVDRSAGGPGNEQFF. The CDR3 DNA sequence: TGTGCCAGCAGCGTAGATCGGAGCGCGGGGGGCCCGGGCAATGAGCAGTTCTTC. The complete variable domain, with remaining parts taken from reference TRBV9 and TRBJ2-1, reads DSGVTQTPKHLITATGQRVTLRCSPRSGDLSVYWYQQSLDQGLQFLIQYYNGEERAKGNILERFSAQQFPDLHSELNLSSLELGDSALYFCASSVDRSAGGPGNEQFFGPGTRLTVL.

This clonotype was found a few times. The chain combines TRBV7-9 with TRBJ1-2; D is undetermined. The germline CDR1 and CDR2 sequences are SEHNR and FQNEAQ (reference sequence). The ends were cut back, 5 bases at V and 14 bases at J, with 15 bases in the middle. The CDR3 contains 11 residues. For the CDR3, the DNA is TGTGCCAGCAGCCCGGTTGCCTCGGAGACCTTC. Translating it yields CASSPVASETF.

This clonotype was counted between two and nine times. CDR3 coding DNA: TGTGCCAGCAGCTTGATGGTGTACAATGAGCAGTTCTTC. This encodes CASSLMVYNEQFF. The rearrangement uses TRBV5-4 and TRBJ2-1; D unclear. Germline CDR1 is SGHNT and CDR2 is YYREEE (reference sequence). The CDR3 runs 13 residues. The V end was cut by 1 base, the J end by 4 bases, with 6 bases between.

This clonotype occurred a few times. The V call is TRBV28, the J call TRBJ2-7; maybe TRBD2 (5 bases). Deletions cut 9 bases from V and 1 base from J, with 13 bases between. The CDR3 sequence is 13 residues long. Germline V gene lookup returns CDR1 MDHEN and CDR2 SYDVKM. CDR3 coding DNA: TGTGCCAGTTTAGGTAGGGAGTCCTACGAGCAGTACGTC. It translates to CASLGRESYEQYV.

This clonotype was counted between two and nine times. The chain combines TRBV4-1 with TRBJ2-3; D possibly corresponds to TRBD2 (7 bases). Germline V CDR1 and CDR2: MGHRA, YSYEKL. The CDR3 is 17 residues long. V shed 1 base and J shed 2 bases, with 16 bases lying between them. CDR3 protein: CASSQAEGGGPTDTQYF. CDR3 bases: TGCGCCAGCAGCCAAGCGGAGGGGGGGGGCCCCACAGATACGCAGTATTTT.

The chain joins TRBV12-5 to TRBJ2-3, with TRBD2 identical over 9 bases. CDR3 length: 15 amino acids. The germline CDR1 and CDR2 sequences are LGHNT and FRNRAP. V dropped 0 bases and J dropped 5; count of bases not matched to a gene: 3. In DNA, the CDR3 is TGTGCTAGTGGTTTGGTTAGCGGGGGTGAAGATACGCAGTATTTT. It translates to CASGLVSGGEDTQYF. Full variable domain (remainder filled in from reference TRBV12-5 and TRBJ2-3): DARVTQTPRHKVTEMGQEVTMRCQPILGHNTVFWYRQTMMQGLELLAYFRNRAPLDDSGMPKDRFSAEMPDATLATLKIQPSEPRDSAVYFCASGLVSGGEDTQYFGPGTRLTVL.

The CDR3: CASTMGGTVYGYTF. DNA of the CDR3: TGTGCCAGCACCATGGGAGGGACAGTCTATGGCTACACCTTC. This rearrangement joins TRBV7-9 to TRBJ1-2, with 7 positions matching TRBD1. Trimming at V came to 7 bases and at J to 4 bases, leaving 9 bases not matched to a gene. CDR3 size: 14 residues. The germline gives CDR1 SEHNR, CDR2 FQNEAQ (reference sequence). Looking up the rest from reference TRBV7-9 and TRBJ1-2 gives the full variable domain: DTGVSQNPRHKITKRGQNVTFRCDPISEHNRLYWYRQTLGQGPEFLTYFQNEAQLEKSRLLSDRFSAERPKGSFSTLEIQRTEQGDSAMYLCASTMGGTVYGYTFGSGTRLTVV.

The chain has TRBV10-3 and TRBJ2-7; tentatively, D is TRBD2 (5 bases). Germline CDR1 ENHRY, CDR2 SYGVKD. The CDR3 covers 11 residues. V was pared by 2 bases and J by 6 bases, with 5 bases between. The CDR3 sequence: CAISEGGEQYF. The CDR3 bases are TGTGCCATCAGTGAGGGAGGCGAGCAGTACTTC.

This clonotype has a handful of counts. The V gene is TRBV6-5, the J gene TRBJ2-2; 8 bases match TRBD1. The germline V gene encodes CDR1 MNHEY and CDR2 SVGAGI. V lost 2 bases to trimming and J lost 3 bases; unmatched junction nucleotides: 2. The CDR3 contains 15 residues. The CDR3 nucleotides are TGTGCCAGCAGTTACAACAGGGGGGACACCGGGGAGCTGTTTTTT. The encoded protein is CASSYNRGDTGELFF.

This clonotype was detected a few times. The genes are TRBV20-1 and TRBJ2-7; 9 bases agree with TRBD2. This CDR3 contains 15 residues. Germline CDR1 and CDR2: DFQATT and SNEGSKA (reference sequence). J was trimmed by 5 bases and V by 3 bases; bases with no gene match: 11. CDR3 amino acids: CSARTLLAGIDEQYF. As DNA, the CDR3 is TGCAGTGCTAGGACTCTGCTAGCGGGGATTGACGAGCAGTACTTC.

V gene TRBV6-5 combines with J gene TRBJ2-1; D may be TRBD2 (7 bases). There are 14 residues in the CDR3. Trimming removed 0 bases at V and 9 bases at J, with 12 bases between. Germline loops: CDR1 MNHEY, CDR2 SVGAGI. The DNA for the CDR3 is TGTGCCAGCAGTTACTCCACGGGGGGCGTTGAGCAGTTCTTC. It encodes CASSYSTGGVEQFF.

This clonotype was seen repeatedly, ten times or more. The V call is TRBV9, the J call TRBJ2-3, with 13 bases that match TRBD2. There are 17 residues in the CDR3. Germline CDR1 is SGDLS and CDR2 is YYNGEE. Trimming removed 3 bases from V and 1 base from J; junction bases left unmatched: 5. Here the CDR3 DNA reads TGTGCCAGCAGCGCCCCGACTAGCGGGGGGCGCACAGATACGCAGTATTTT. Protein sequence: CASSAPTSGGRTDTQYF. The whole variable domain, remainder taken from reference TRBV9 and TRBJ2-3, is DSGVTQTPKHLITATGQRVTLRCSPRSGDLSVYWYQQSLDQGLQFLIQYYNGEERAKGNILERFSAQQFPDLHSELNLSSLELGDSALYFCASSAPTSGGRTDTQYFGPGTRLTVL.

This clonotype was seen at least ten times. CDR3: CASSLRGGPYNEQFF. The DNA for the CDR3 is TGCGCCAGCAGCTTACGAGGGGGACCCTACAATGAGCAGTTCTTC. The chain couples TRBV5-1 to TRBJ2-1, with TRBD1 as a possible D gene (6 bases). The CDR3 spans 15 residues. V lost 2 bases, J lost 2 bases, and 11 bases lay in between. Per the germline V gene, CDR1 is SGHRS and CDR2 is YFSETQ.

In this sample, this clonotype turned up a few times. The genes are TRBV4-2 and TRBJ2-1; 15 positions match TRBD2. CDR1 LGHNA and CDR2 YNFKEQ come from the germline V gene. The J segment lost 5 bases and the V segment lost 2 bases, leaving 4 bases of the junction unmatched. CDR3 length: 17 residues. CDR3 sequence (DNA): TGTGCCAGCAGCCAACGGACTAGCGGGGGGGCCGACAATGAGCAGTTCTTC. Translating it yields CASSQRTSGGADNEQFF.

This clonotype was seen a handful of times. V usage is TRBV6-2 or TRBV6-3 and J usage is TRBJ2-1, with D unclear. Trimming cost V 5 bases and J 9 bases, with 8 bases left between them. The V gene's germline CDR1 is MNHEY and CDR2 SVGEGT. The CDR3 sequence is 11 residues long. In nucleotides, the CDR3 is TGTGCCAGCAGTACCTCGATTGAGCAGTTCTTC. Protein: CASSTSIEQFF.

The chain links TRBV6-5 to TRBJ2-7; D gene unclear. The CDR3 covers 12 residues. Per germline, CDR1 MNHEY and CDR2 SVGAGI. Trimming cost V 2 bases and J 0 bases, with 2 bases left between them. The CDR3 sequence: CASSYSSYEQYF. CDR3 bases: TGTGCCAGCAGTTACAGCTCCTACGAGCAGTACTTC.

This clonotype was seen repeatedly, ten times or more. The rearrangement links TRBV7-8 to TRBJ1-2; a possible D gene is TRBD1 (5 bases). The CDR3 is 12 residues long. Trimming stripped 5 bases from V and 8 bases from J, with 12 bases between. CDR1 is SGHVS, CDR2 FQNEAQ, per germline. CDR3 sequence reads: CASSTGRGGYTF. CDR3 nucleotide sequence: TGTGCCAGCAGCACCGGCCGGGGGGGCTACACCTTC. Full variable domain (outside the CDR3, taken from reference TRBV7-8 and TRBJ1-2): GAGVSQSPRYKVAKRGQDVALRCDPISGHVSLFWYQQALGQGPEFLTYFQNEAQLDKSGLPSDRFFAERPEGSVSTLKIQRTQQEDSAVYLCASSTGRGGYTFGSGTRLTVV.

This clonotype showed up just a few times. The chain uses TRBV5-5 and TRBJ1-1; maybe TRBD1 (5 bases). Germline assignment: CDR1 SGHKS and CDR2 YYEKEE (reference sequence). Trimming stripped 3 bases from V and 2 bases from J, with 14 bases between. The CDR3 spans 15 residues. DNA for the CDR3: TGTGCCAGCAGCTCCACCCCCAGGGATAACACTGAAGCTTTCTTT. Translated, it gives CASSSTPRDNTEAFF. The full variable domain, its missing parts supplied by reference TRBV5-5 and TRBJ1-1, is DAGVTQSPTHLIKTRGQQVTLRCSPISGHKSVSWYQQVLGQGPQFIFQYYEKEERGRGNFPDRFSARQFPNYSSELNVNALLLGDSALYLCASSSTPRDNTEAFFGQGTRLTVV.

The table lists this clonotype with a few counts. V usage is TRBV7-9 and J usage is TRBJ1-2; no clear D. V lost 7 bases and J 5 bases, leaving 11 bases between the germline ends. The CDR3 runs 12 residues. CDR1 is SEHNR, CDR2 FQNEAQ, per germline (reference sequence). CDR3 nucleotide sequence: TGTGCCAGCACCGATGGAGGGTATGGCTACACCTTC. Its translation: CASTDGGYGYTF. Supplemented by reference TRBV7-9 and TRBJ1-2, the full variable domain reads DTGVSQNPRHKITKRGQNVTFRCDPISEHNRLYWYRQTLGQGPEFLTYFQNEAQLEKSRLLSDRFSAERPKGSFSTLEIQRTEQGDSAMYLCASTDGGYGYTFGSGTRLTVV.

The chain carries TRBV7-6 and TRBJ2-7; D not resolved. The CDR3 covers 13 residues. Germline CDR1 reads SGHVS; CDR2 reads FNYEAQ. V lost 2 bases and J lost 5, with 10 bases in between. The DNA for the CDR3 is TGTGCCAGCAGCTTACAGCAGGACCACGAGCAGTACGTC. It yields the protein CASSLQQDHEQYV.

V gene TRBV6-2 or TRBV6-3 combines with J gene TRBJ2-7, with no clear D. In germline, CDR1 is MNHEY, CDR2 SVGEGT. This CDR3 is built from 13 residues. V gave up 5 bases and J gave up 5 bases, with 13 bases separating them. The chain's CDR3 is CASSPDLKDEQYV. The CDR3 DNA reads TGTGCCAGCAGTCCGGACCTAAAGGACGAGCAGTACGTC.

This clonotype was counted a few times. This sequence joins TRBV11-2 and TRBJ2-7; unclear D gene. Germline lookup yields CDR1 SGHAT and CDR2 FQNNGV. V was clipped by 5 bases and J by 5 bases, with 16 bases between them. CDR3 length: 14 amino acids. In nucleotides, the CDR3 is TGTGCCAGCAGCCCGAAAGGACGGAGAGACGAGCAGTACTTC. This gives the protein CASSPKGRRDEQYF.

The genes are TRBV2 and TRBJ2-2, with D maybe TRBD2 (6 bases). V was trimmed by 2 bases and J by 1 base, leaving 8 bases between them. The CDR3 totals 15 residues. CDR1 is SNHLY and CDR2 is FYNNEI in the germline V gene. The CDR3 bases are TGTGCCAGCAGTGAATGGCGGGGGAACACCGGGGAGCTGTTTTTT. As protein: CASSEWRGNTGELFF.